Listed below are T cell receptor beta chains from one sample, sequenced in a study of blood T cell repertoires in COVID-19. Data came from immunoSEQ multiplex PCR; TCRdb stores just in-frame clones and leaves some out. The sample lists 70,000 to 90,000 clones, around 87% occurring once. The sequencing sample was made of peripheral blood. The receptor source for this set is a man aged 80 or over with active or convalescent COVID-19. Both conserved end residues are part of each CDR3. A D gene is named only where the DNA matches it firmly. Clone size is given for some rows only: seen once, a few or many times, or a class if the clone is expanded.

v_gene	len	abundance	d_gene	CDR3aa
TRBV5-4	13	.	.	CASSSISGNTIYF
TRBV6-5	15	.	.	CASSYSAGANYGYTF
TRBV2	15	.	.	CASSSILDRGETQYF
TRBV30	13	.	TRBD1	CAWIDRESEKLFF
TRBV20-1	13	.	.	CSASGQGADTQYF
TRBV10-2	17	.	TRBD2	CASSEIAGGSAAGELFF
TRBV5-4	17	.	TRBD2	CASSLRLAGFSRDTQYF
TRBV18	15	.	.	CASSPASNRAAEQFF
TRBV4-1	17	.	TRBD2	CASSQGSVGGYTGELFF
TRBV4-1	16	.	.	CASSPTEGRANYGYTF
TRBV28	15	.	.	CASSPTSGKNTEAFF
TRBV6-5	14	few	.	CASSRGIGDTEAFF
TRBV2	15	few	TRBD1	CASRGGQASYNEQFF
TRBV6-5	14	.	.	CAAEGPSHTGELFF
TRBV6-5	12	.	TRBD1	CASSRDRGGYTF
TRBV6-5	15	.	TRBD2	CASGVLGLGSNEQFF
TRBV5-8	15	.	TRBD1	CASSQTGGTGQPQHF
TRBV5-1	15	.	TRBD2	CASSLGGGSFETQYF
TRBV7-2	11	.	.	CASSRTDTQYF
TRBV5-4	14	.	.	CASRAARGTGELFF
TRBV5-1	14	.	.	CASSPLQTNTEAFF
TRBV12-2	14	.	.	CASRRDRDGQPQHF
TRBV18	14	.	.	CASSPQQGTDTQYF
TRBV5-4	13	.	.	CAGQNRGPDTQYF
TRBV19	14	.	TRBD1	CASSTTGFPGELFF
TRBV7-2	15	.	TRBD2	CASSMTSGSLETQYF
TRBV27	14	.	TRBD1	CASSLSGQGASIYF
TRBV12-3/TRBV12-4	13	once	.	CASSPDSNYGYTF
TRBV7-2	13	once	.	CASQWGVTDTQYF
TRBV5-6	16	.	TRBD1	CASSSTGTYSNQPQHF
TRBV4-1	15	.	.	CASSQDTRANYGYTF
TRBV2	15	.	.	CASSEGGYTGETQYF
TRBV7-9	14	.	.	CASSLGQGYQPQHF
TRBV5-1	14	.	.	CASRFTVGNYGYTF
TRBV7-9	14	.	.	CASSLGGGNTEAFF
TRBV27	17	.	.	CASSLMGGTWSNYGYTF
TRBV28	14	.	.	CASSFLSGTDTQYF
TRBV19	17	.	.	CASSIDPPGLPYNEQFF
TRBV5-1	12	.	.	CASSFGEGTQYF
TRBV7-8	16	once	TRBD1	CASSKDRVPDGDTQYF